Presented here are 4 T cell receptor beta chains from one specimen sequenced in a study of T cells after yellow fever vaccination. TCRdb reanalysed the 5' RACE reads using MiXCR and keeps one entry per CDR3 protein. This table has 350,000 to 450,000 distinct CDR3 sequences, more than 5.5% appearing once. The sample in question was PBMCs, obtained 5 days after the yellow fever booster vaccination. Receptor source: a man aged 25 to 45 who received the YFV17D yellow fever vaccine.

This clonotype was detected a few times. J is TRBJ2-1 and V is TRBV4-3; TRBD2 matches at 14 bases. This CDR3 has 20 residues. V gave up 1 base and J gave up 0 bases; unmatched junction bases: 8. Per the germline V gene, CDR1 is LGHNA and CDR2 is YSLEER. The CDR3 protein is CASSQGAGLAGGSSYNEQFF. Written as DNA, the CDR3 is TGCGCCAGCAGCCAAGGGGCCGGACTAGCGGGAGGTTCCTCCTACAATGAGCAGTTCTTC.

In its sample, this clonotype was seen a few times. The CDR3 sequence is CASSLSMVDTQYF. The CDR3 DNA sequence: TGCGCCAGCAGCTTGTCCATGGTAGATACGCAGTATTTT. The chain is built from TRBV5-1 and TRBJ2-3; no reliable D call. This CDR3 contains 13 residues. Deletions cut 1 base from V and 5 bases from J, with 8 bases between. The germline V gene has CDR1 SGHRS and CDR2 YFSETQ.

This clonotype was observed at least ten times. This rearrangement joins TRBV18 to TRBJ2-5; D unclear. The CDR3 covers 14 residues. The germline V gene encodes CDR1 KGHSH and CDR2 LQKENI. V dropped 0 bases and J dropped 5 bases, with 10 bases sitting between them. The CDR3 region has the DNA TGTGCCAGCTCACCACCAGGGCGGTGGGAGACCCAGTACTTC. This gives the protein CASSPPGRWETQYF.

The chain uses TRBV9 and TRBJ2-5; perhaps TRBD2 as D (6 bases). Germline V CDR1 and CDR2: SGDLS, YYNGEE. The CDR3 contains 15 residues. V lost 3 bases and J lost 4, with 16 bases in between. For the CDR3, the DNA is TGTGCCAGCAGCGCCGCCCCGGGAGTTGGAGAGACCCAGTACTTC. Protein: CASSAAPGVGETQYF.